This T cell receptor (beta chain) was captured by sequencing in a study of blood T cell repertoires in COVID-19 (TCRdb year 2020). Regarding the research as a whole: The collaborator samples originated in the United States, Italy and Spain and spanned the acute and convalescent phases of COVID-19. The material from the prospective study consisted of cDNA or gDNA derived from T cells, B-cell-depleted T cells, or PBMCs. Subjects who had been exposed to COVID-19, were actively infected with it, or had recovered from it provided the deeply sampled blood TCRbeta repertoires that made up the dataset. The repertoires were made available in a free public database intended to serve as a resource for research on the immune response to SARS-CoV-2. The samples were drawn from the first 160 participants of the ongoing ImmuneRACE study and from about 1,200 subjects provided by 6 global collaborators. Sample metadata almost always included a de-identified subject ID, COVID-19 status, age in years and sex. HLA class I and class II types, where available, came from metadata supplied by the sample provider rather than from assay-based typing. The research as a whole found: The amount of clinical and demographic metadata varied by source and participant and was provided uncurated.

Another Seattle source contributed samples from volunteer blood donors who had recovered from COVID-19. Collaborating institutions collected whole blood in K2EDTA tubes following their own protocols. For TCRbeta analysis, collaborators shipped samples in one of three forms: frozen whole blood, isolated PBMCs, or DNA extracted from either of those sample types. On this clone: The target of this receptor is not known. Base qualities are not provided; no much larger clone lies one nucleotide away.

TCRbeta CDR3 regions were amplified from genomic DNA using the immunoSEQ Assay, a bias-controlled multiplex PCR. In the source study's methods: Within the assay, amplification of reference gene primers was used to estimate how many nucleated cells each sample contained. Sequence reads were collapsed and filtered to measure the absolute abundance of every unique TCRbeta CDR3 rearrangement. For each sample, productive Simpson clonality was calculated by taking the square root of Simpson's diversity index across productive rearrangements. This immuneACCESS table, as held by TCRdb, lists in-frame sequences with V and J called but not all clones. Of the missing ones, under half trace to an unresolved V gene in checked studies; the others have no known cause. That table is the source of V, J and clone size, and D and trimming were worked out from the DNA. The sample table lists roughly 230,000 clones, approximately 92% of them with a count of one. The top ten clones comprise approximately 4.6% of the sample.

From a lookup of the germline V gene (reference sequence), CDR1 and CDR2 are DFQATT and SNEGSKA. From cysteine to phenylalanine, the CDR3 is 16 amino acids long. Left in the record is the CDR3 DNA by itself, 48 bases read in frame from the first base. At the junction V is shortened by 3 bases and J by 5 bases, with 22 bases in between. Sequenced input: peripheral blood. This receptor was taken from a middle-aged woman who had recovered from COVID-19. Recombination connected TRBV20-1 to TRBJ2-5, and the D gene may be TRBD2, 6 bases matching. The CDR3 has the sequence CSASGGLGLTWETQYF. The base sequence is TGCAGTGCTAGTGGAGGGTTAGGCCTTACCTGGGAGACCCAGTACTTC.